This T cell receptor beta chain derives from a study of T-cell reconstitution after alpha-beta-depleted transplantation in children. Study results and limitations: Surviving recipient T cells and thymic progenitors underlay high day-60 TCRbeta diversity in some patients. Reportedly, alpha-beta T cells present about two months post-transplant originated from several hundred expanded clones of graft origin. Counts and diversity of T cells one year after transplant came mostly from newly produced T cells.

CDR1 is MDHEN and CDR2 is SYDVKM in the germline V gene. The germline V and J ends were trimmed by 6 bases and 0 bases, with 12 bases remaining between them. The CDR3 consists of 15 residues. The authors prepared the TCRbeta library with unique molecular identifiers. TCRdb called the PCR reads again in MiXCR, with one record for every CDR3 protein. The sample has fewer than 450,000 distinct CDR3 sequences; roughly 17% are singletons. This clonotype was counted ten times or more. As yet, its antigen is unknown. The source was PBMCs, mostly from graft donor cells, collected 360 days after TCRalphabeta/CD19-depleted stem cell transplant. The source is a male patient between 2 and 9 years old who had a stem cell transplant for acute lymphoblastic leukemia, so the T cells may come from the graft donor. The rearrangement links TRBV28 to TRBJ2-1, with D possibly being TRBD1 (6 bases). Here the CDR3 DNA reads TGTGCCAGCAGCGTCACAGGGCTCTCCTACAATGAGCAGTTCTTC. The encoded protein is CASSVTGLSYNEQFF.